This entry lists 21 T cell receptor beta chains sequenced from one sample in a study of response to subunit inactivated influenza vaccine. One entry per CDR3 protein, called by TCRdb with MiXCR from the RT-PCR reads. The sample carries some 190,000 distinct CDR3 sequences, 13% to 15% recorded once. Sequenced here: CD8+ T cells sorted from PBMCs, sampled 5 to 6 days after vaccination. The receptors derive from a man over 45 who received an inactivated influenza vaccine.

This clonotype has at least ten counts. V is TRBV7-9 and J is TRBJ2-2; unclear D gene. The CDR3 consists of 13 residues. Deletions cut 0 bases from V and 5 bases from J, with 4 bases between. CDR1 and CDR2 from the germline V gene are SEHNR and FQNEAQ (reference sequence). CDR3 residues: CASSLALTGELFF. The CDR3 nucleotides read TGTGCCAGCAGCTTAGCCCTGACCGGGGAGCTGTTTTTT.

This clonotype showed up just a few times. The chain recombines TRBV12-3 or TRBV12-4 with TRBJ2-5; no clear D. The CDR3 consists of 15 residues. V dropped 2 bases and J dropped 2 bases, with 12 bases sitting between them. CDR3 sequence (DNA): TGTGCCAGCAGTTTATCCCCAACAGCACAAGAGACCCAGTACTTC. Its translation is CASSLSPTAQETQYF.

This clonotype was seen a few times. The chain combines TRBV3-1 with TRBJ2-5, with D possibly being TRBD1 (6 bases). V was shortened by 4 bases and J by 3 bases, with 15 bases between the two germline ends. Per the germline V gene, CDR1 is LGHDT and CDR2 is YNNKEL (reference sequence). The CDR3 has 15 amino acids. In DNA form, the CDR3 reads TGTGCCAGCAGCCCCGTTTGGGCAGGGGAAGAGACCCAGTACTTC. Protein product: CASSPVWAGEETQYF.

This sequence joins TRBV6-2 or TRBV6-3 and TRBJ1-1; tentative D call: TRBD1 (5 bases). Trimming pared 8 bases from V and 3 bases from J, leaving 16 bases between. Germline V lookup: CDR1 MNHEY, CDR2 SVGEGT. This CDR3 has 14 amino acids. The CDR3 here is CASCSGGVYTEAFF. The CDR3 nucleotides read TGTGCCAGCTGTTCTGGGGGGGTGTACACTGAAGCTTTCTTT.

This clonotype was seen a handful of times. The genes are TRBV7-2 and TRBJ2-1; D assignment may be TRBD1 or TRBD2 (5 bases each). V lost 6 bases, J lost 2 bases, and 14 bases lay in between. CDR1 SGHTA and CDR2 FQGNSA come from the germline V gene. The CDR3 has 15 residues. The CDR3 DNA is TGTGCCAGCAGTGGAGAGGGGTTCACCTACAATGAGCAGTTCTTC. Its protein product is CASSGEGFTYNEQFF.

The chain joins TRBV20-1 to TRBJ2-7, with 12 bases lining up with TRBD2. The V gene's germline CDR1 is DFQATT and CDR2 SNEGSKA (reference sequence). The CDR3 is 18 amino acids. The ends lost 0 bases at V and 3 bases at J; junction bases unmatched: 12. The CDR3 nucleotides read TGCAGTGCTAGAGATCAGCGGCTAGCGGGAGGGTTGGTCTACGAGCAGTACTTC. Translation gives CSARDQRLAGGLVYEQYF.

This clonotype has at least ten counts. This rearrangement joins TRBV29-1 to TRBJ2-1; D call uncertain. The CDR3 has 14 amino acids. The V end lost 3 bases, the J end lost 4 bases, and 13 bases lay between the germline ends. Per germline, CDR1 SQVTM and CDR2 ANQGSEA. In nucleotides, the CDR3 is TGCAGCGTTGAGGTGGGGTTAACATACAATGAGCAGTTCTTC. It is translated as CSVEVGLTYNEQFF.

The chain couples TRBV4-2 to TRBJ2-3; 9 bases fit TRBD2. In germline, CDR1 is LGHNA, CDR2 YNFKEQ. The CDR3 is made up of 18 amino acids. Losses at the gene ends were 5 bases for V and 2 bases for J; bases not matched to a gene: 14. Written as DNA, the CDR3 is TGTGCCAGCAGCGAATACGAACTCGGCGGGAGGGCCACAGATACGCAGTATTTT. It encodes CASSEYELGGRATDTQYF.

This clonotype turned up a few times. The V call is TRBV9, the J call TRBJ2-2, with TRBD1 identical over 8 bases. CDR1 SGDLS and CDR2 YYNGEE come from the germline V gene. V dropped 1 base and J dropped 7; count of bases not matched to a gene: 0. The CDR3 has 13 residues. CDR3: CASSVTGGGELFF. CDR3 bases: TGTGCCAGCAGCGTAACAGGGGGCGGGGAGCTGTTTTTT.

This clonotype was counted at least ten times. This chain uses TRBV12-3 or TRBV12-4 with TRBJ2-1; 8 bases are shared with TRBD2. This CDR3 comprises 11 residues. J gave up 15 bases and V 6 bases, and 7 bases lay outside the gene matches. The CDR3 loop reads CASRGAGETFF. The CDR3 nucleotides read TGTGCCAGCAGGGGAGCGGGGGAGACGTTCTTC.

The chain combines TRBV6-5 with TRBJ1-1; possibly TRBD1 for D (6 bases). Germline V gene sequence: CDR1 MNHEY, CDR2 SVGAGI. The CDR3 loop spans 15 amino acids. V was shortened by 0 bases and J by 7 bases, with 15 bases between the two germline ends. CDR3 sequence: CASSYSIGGGIEAFF. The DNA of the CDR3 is TGTGCCAGCAGTTACTCAATAGGGGGGGGAATTGAAGCTTTCTTT.

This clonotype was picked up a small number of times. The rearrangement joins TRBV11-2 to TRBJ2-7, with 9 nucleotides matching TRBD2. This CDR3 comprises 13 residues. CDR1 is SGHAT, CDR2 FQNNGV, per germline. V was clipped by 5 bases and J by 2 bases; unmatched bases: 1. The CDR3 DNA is TGTGCCAGCAGCGCGGGGGGGGCCTACGAGCAGTACTTC. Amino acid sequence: CASSAGGAYEQYF. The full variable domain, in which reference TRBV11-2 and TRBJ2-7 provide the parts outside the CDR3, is EAGVAQSPRYKIIEKRQSVAFWCNPISGHATLYWYQQILGQGPKLLIQFQNNGVVDDSQLPKDRFSAERLKGVDSTLKIQPAKLEDSAVYLCASSAGGAYEQYFGPGTRLTVT.

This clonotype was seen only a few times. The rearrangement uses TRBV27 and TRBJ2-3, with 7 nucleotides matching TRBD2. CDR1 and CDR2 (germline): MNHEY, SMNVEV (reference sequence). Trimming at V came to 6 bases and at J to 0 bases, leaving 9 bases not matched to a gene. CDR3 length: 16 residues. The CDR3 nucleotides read TGTGCCAGCAGGGGCCTAGCGGTAACTAGCACAGATACGCAGTATTTT. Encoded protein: CASRGLAVTSTDTQYF.

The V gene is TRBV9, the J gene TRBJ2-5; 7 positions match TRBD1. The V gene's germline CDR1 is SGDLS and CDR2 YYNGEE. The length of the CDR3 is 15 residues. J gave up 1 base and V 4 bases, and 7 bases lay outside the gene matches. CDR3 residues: CASSSRTGSQETQYF. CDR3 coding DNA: TGTGCCAGCAGCTCCAGGACAGGCTCCCAAGAGACCCAGTACTTC.

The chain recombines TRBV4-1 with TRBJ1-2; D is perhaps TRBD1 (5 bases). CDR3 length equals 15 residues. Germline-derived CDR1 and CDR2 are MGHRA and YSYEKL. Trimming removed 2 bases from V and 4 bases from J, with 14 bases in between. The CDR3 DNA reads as TGCGCCAGCAGCCAAATATTGGGACTGCCCTATGGCTACACCTTC. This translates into CASSQILGLPYGYTF.

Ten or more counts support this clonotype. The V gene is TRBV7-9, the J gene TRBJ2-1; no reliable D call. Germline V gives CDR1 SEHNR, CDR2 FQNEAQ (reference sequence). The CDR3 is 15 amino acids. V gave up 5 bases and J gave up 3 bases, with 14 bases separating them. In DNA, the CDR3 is TGTGCCAGCAGCCCCGTCACAGCTGGCTACAATGAGCAGTTCTTC. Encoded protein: CASSPVTAGYNEQFF.

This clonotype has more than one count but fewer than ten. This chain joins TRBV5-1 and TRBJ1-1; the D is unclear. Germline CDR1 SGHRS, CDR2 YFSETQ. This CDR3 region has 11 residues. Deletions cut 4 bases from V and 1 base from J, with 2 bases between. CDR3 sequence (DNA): TGCGCCAGCAGCGCGAACACTGAAGCTTTCTTT. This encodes CASSANTEAFF. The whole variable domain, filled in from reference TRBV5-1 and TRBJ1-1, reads KAGVTQTPRYLIKTRGQQVTLSCSPISGHRSVSWYQQTPGQGLQFLFEYFSETQRNKGNFPGRFSGRQFSNSRSEMNVSTLELGDSALYLCASSANTEAFFGQGTRLTVV.

CDR3 bases: TGTGCCATCAGTGAGGGACTGAACACTGAAGCTTTCTTT. Protein product: CAISEGLNTEAFF. This chain links TRBV10-3 with TRBJ1-1; no clear D. V lost 2 bases to trimming and J lost 0 bases, with 4 bases between them. This CDR3 has 13 residues. Germline values: CDR1 ENHRY, CDR2 SYGVKD.

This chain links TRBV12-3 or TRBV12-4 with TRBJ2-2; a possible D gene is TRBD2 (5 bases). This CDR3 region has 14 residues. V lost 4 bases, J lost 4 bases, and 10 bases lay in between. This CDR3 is CASSSTGSTGELFF. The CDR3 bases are TGTGCCAGCAGTTCGACTGGGAGCACCGGGGAGCTGTTTTTT.

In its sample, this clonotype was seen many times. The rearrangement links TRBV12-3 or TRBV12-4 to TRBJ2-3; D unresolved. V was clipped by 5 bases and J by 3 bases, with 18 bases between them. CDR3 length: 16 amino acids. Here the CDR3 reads CASSPRRQGRTDTQYF. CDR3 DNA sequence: TGTGCCAGCAGTCCCCGCCGGCAAGGAAGGACAGATACGCAGTATTTT.

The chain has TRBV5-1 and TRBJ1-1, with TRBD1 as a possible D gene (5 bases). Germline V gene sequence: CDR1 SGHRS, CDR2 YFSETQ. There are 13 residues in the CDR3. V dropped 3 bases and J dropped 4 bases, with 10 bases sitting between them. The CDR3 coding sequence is TGCGCCAGCAGCTCCGCAGGGTTCACTGAAGCTTTCTTT. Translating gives CASSSAGFTEAFF.